This entry lists 14 T cell receptor beta chains sequenced from one sample in a study of T cell clonality in common variable immunodeficiency. The data were produced by immunoSEQ multiplex PCR, yet TCRdb's version contains in-frame clones alone and is incomplete. The sample is made up of under 40,000 clones, none counted only once. Material: peripheral blood mononuclear cells. The source of these receptors is a person between 18 and 69 years old in good health.

This clone has a count of ten or more. The read gets to within 3 residues of the CDR3 end, and the germline J gene fills in the rest. This chain joins TRBV10-3 and TRBJ2-1; tentative D call: TRBD2 (6 bases). Per germline, CDR1 ENHRY and CDR2 SYGVKD. The ends were cut back, 4 bases at V and 6 bases at J, with 7 bases in the middle. The CDR3 runs 12 residues. The CDR3 bases that were read are TGTGCCATCAGTGTGGAGGGCAATGAG. This translates into CAISVEGNE. The entire CDR3 reads CAISVEGNEQFF.

In its sample, this clone was seen many times. The read finishes 3 residues shy of the CDR3 end, and the germline J gene is used to complete it. V and J are TRBV19 and TRBJ2-3, with a tentative D call TRBD1 (5 bases). Between the trimmed V and J ends, which lost 5 bases and 4 bases, there was a span of 16 bases. The germline V gene has CDR1 LNHDA and CDR2 SQIVND (reference sequence). This CDR3 is 15 amino acids long. CDR3 protein: CASSLWGQVSDTQYF. The covered CDR3 bases are TGTGCCAGTAGTCTTTGGGGCCAGGTATCAGATACG.

This clone was recorded at least ten times. The sequence runs out 3 residues before the end of the CDR3; the remainder is reconstructed from the germline J gene. This CDR3 is also generated by other DNA sequences in the sample. The rearrangement joins TRBV20-1 to TRBJ2-1; 9 bases fit TRBD2. From germline, CDR1 is DFQATT and CDR2 SNEGSKA (reference sequence). This CDR3 comprises 13 residues. Trimming at V came to 3 bases and at J to 4 bases, leaving 1 base not matched to a gene. CDR3 in amino acids: CSARTSGYNEQFF. The sequenced part of the CDR3 DNA is TGCAGTGCTAGGACTAGCGGATACAATGAG.

This clone was counted many times. The DNA ends 3 residues before the CDR3 does, and the rest of the CDR3 is filled in from the germline J gene. This chain links TRBV20-1 with TRBJ2-1, with 7 bases lining up with TRBD2. Germline V CDR1 and CDR2: DFQATT, SNEGSKA (reference sequence). The CDR3 contains 14 residues. Trimming at V came to 6 bases and at J to 6 bases, leaving 11 bases not matched to a gene. Incomplete CDR3 DNA: TGCAGTGCATCCGGACTAGTTTGGGGCAATGAG. This gives the protein CSASGLVWGNE. The complete CDR3 protein is CSASGLVWGNEQFF.

This clone was detected ten times or more. The read ends 3 residues before the CDR3 terminus; that terminus is restored from the germline J gene. The rearrangement links TRBV7-6 to TRBJ2-5; D is uncertain. The CDR3 has 14 amino acids. Germline V lookup: CDR1 SGHVS, CDR2 FNYEAQ. V lost 2 bases to trimming and J lost 6 bases, with 13 bases between them. CDR3 sequence: CASSLTRLQKTQYF. CDR3 bases read: TGTGCCAGCAGCTTAACCCGATTGCAGAAGACC. Complete variable domain (other parts from reference TRBV7-6 and TRBJ2-5): GAGVSQSPRYKVTKRGQDVALRCDPISGHVSLYWYRQALGQGPEFLTYFNYEAQQDKSGLPNDRFSAERPEGSISTLTIQRTEQRDSAMYRCASSLTRLQKTQYFGPGTRLLVL.

This clone was observed at least ten times. The missing CDR3 end, 3 residues past where the read stops, is filled in from the germline J gene. The chain recombines TRBV30 with TRBJ1-2; tentatively, D is TRBD1 (5 bases). CDR1 is GTSNPN, CDR2 SVGIG, per germline (reference sequence). Trimming removed 8 bases at V and 1 base at J, with 14 bases between. The CDR3 spans 13 residues. The CDR3 reads CAQPDRVNYGYTF. The sequenced CDR3 bases are TGTGCCCAGCCCGACAGAGTTAACTATGGC.

This clone has ten or more counts. The CDR3 goes on 3 residues after the read ends, and that part is filled in from the germline J gene. This chain uses TRBV28 with TRBJ2-1; 8 nucleotides agree with TRBD2. V shed 10 bases and J 8 bases; nucleotides not matched to a gene: 4. CDR1 MDHEN and CDR2 SYDVKM come from the germline V gene. This CDR3 spans 11 amino acids. The CDR3 loop is CATRGGYEQFF. The covered CDR3 bases are TGTGCCACCCGGGGGGGCTATGAG. Full variable domain (missing parts from reference TRBV28 and TRBJ2-1): DVKVTQSSRYLVKRTGEKVFLECVQDMDHENMFWYRQDPGLGLRLIYFSYDVKMKEKGDIPEGYSVSREKKERFSLILESASTNQTSMYLCATRGGYEQFFGPGTRLTVL.

This clone showed up many times. The CDR3 end lies 3 residues beyond the end of the read and is filled in from the germline J gene. This chain links TRBV5-1 with TRBJ1-1, with TRBD1 as a possible D gene (6 bases). V was shortened by 4 bases and J by 1 base, with 14 bases between the two germline ends. The CDR3 contains 15 residues. Germline loops: CDR1 SGHRS, CDR2 YFSETQ. CDR3 loop: CASSTGHTANTEAFF. The DNA read from the CDR3 is TGCGCCAGCAGCACGGGACACACCGCGAACACTGAA.

As concerns this clone: The read terminates 3 residues before the CDR3 end, so the remaining end is supplied by the germline J gene. This chain joins TRBV27 and TRBJ2-7; D perhaps matches TRBD1 (5 bases). CDR3 length: 15 amino acids. Trimming pared 3 bases from V and 2 bases from J, leaving 14 bases between. The germline gives CDR1 MNHEY, CDR2 SMNVEV (reference sequence). The CDR3 spells CASSLASQGPYEQYF. The covered CDR3 bases are TGTGCCAGCAGTTTGGCGAGTCAGGGTCCCTACGAG.

This clone showed up many times. Coverage ceases 3 residues before the CDR3 finishes, and the germline J gene fills in the end. The V and J genes are TRBV4-1 and TRBJ2-3; 9 positions match TRBD2. The CDR3 runs to 15 residues. V was clipped by 1 base and J by 6 bases; unmatched bases: 5. The germline V gene encodes CDR1 MGHRA and CDR2 YSYEKL. Incomplete CDR3 DNA: TGCGCCAGCAGCCAAGGCGGGAGGGCCGGGGATACG. Translation gives CASSQGGRAGDT. The complete CDR3 reads CASSQGGRAGDTQYF.

This clone was found many times. The read ends 3 residues shy of where the CDR3 ends; the end is completed using the germline J gene. The chain employs TRBV19 and TRBJ2-7; 10 bases line up with TRBD1. Trimming cost V 9 bases and J 3 bases; bases outside gene matches: 11. The CDR3 has 15 residues. CDR1 is LNHDA, CDR2 SQIVND, per germline (reference sequence). The CDR3 bases that were read are TGTGCCAGCCTACCCTCGACAGGGGGCGTCTACGAG. It yields the protein CASLPSTGGVYE. In full, the CDR3 is CASLPSTGGVYEQYF.

Comment on this clone: The CDR3 end falls 3 residues outside the read, so it is completed with the germline J gene. The chain joins TRBV2 to TRBJ1-1, with D possibly matching TRBD1 (6 bases). The CDR3 totals 12 residues. Germline V gene lookup returns CDR1 SNHLY and CDR2 FYNNEI. CDR3 DNA, as far as it was read: TGTGCCAGCACCGTTTCGACAGGAAAA. It translates to CASTVSTGK. The entire CDR3 protein reads CASTVSTGKAFF.

This clone was seen ten or more times. The read ends 3 residues shy of where the CDR3 ends; the end is completed using the germline J gene. The chain carries TRBV19 and TRBJ1-1; D remains unclear. Germline values: CDR1 LNHDA, CDR2 SQIVND (reference sequence). This CDR3 comprises 15 residues. Deletions cut 6 bases from V and 1 base from J, with 15 bases between. The part of the CDR3 DNA that was read is TGTGCCAGTAGCGGGGAGCGGGTGAGGAACACTGAA. This encodes CASSGERVRNTE. In full, the CDR3 reads CASSGERVRNTEAFF.

This clone was seen at least ten times. The observed sequence ends 3 residues before the CDR3 terminus, with the missing tail filled in from the germline J gene. The chain joins TRBV10-3 to TRBJ2-2; 7 nucleotides align to TRBD1. The V segment lost 2 bases and the J segment 6 bases; nucleotides outside the gene matches: 9. The CDR3 sequence is 16 residues long. Germline V gene lookup returns CDR1 ENHRY and CDR2 SYGVKD. CDR3 DNA, as far as it was read: TGTGCCATCAGTGAGCGTGGGGACAGTGTTCCCGGGGAG. Translated: CAISERGDSVPGE. The CDR3, in full, reads CAISERGDSVPGELFF.